The rows below give T cell receptor beta chains drawn from one sample of a study of shared clonotypes between healthy human individuals. Clones were sequenced by immunoSEQ multiplex PCR, and TCRdb holds only the in-frame ones, with some missing. The sample contains millions of clones, about 92% of which appear only once. The sample consisted of naive CD8+ T cells from PBMCs. The receptor source for this set is a man younger than 35 in good health. Some clones in this sample may be carry-over from other donors' samples. Both conserved end residues are part of each CDR3. The D gene is left open where the match is weak. Clone size is shown for a subset of rows, as once, few, many or a class of expanded clone.

>NA|TRBJ2-7|TRBV27|NA
CASSFGSTYEQYF
TGTGCCAGCAGTTTTGGGTCAACCTACGAGCAGTACTTC
>few|TRBJ1-1|TRBV9|NA
CASSEGRGTEAFF
TGTGCCAGCAGCGAGGGCAGGGGCACTGAAGCTTTCTTT
>NA|TRBJ2-7|TRBV7-9|TRBD1
CASSSGDRGGSYEQYF
TGTGCCAGCAGCTCCGGGGACAGGGGCGGCTCCTACGAGCAGTACTTC
>NA|TRBJ1-5|TRBV10-1|NA
CASRGGKGQPQHF
TGCGCCAGCAGAGGGGGAAAAGGCCAGCCCCAGCATTTT
>NA|TRBJ2-7|TRBV27|NA
CASSFGGSYYEQYF
TGTGCCAGCAGTTTCGGGGGCTCGTACTACGAGCAGTACTTC
>NA|TRBJ1-2|TRBV19|NA
CASSIAPGSYGYTF
TGTGCCAGTAGTATAGCACCCGGGAGCTATGGCTACACCTTC
>NA|TRBJ2-3|TRBV6-5|NA
CASSYSRTPADTQYF
TGTGCCAGCAGTTACTCGAGGACTCCGGCAGATACGCAGTATTTT
>NA|TRBJ2-7|TRBV27|NA
CASSDGTGLRGEQYF
TGTGCCAGCAGTGACGGGACGGGCCTCCGTGGGGAGCAGTACTTC
>NA|TRBJ2-3|TRBV28|TRBD2
CASSPTSGSSTDTQYF
TGTGCCAGCAGTCCGACTAGCGGGAGTTCAACAGATACGCAGTATTTT
>NA|TRBJ2-5|TRBV4-2|NA
CASSPDERGETQYF
TGTGCCAGCAGCCCGGACGAGAGAGGAGAGACCCAGTACTTC
>NA|TRBJ2-7|TRBV6-1|NA
CASSEFGSGYEQYF
TGTGCCAGCAGTGAGTTTGGGTCAGGCTACGAGCAGTACTTC
>NA|TRBJ2-1|TRBV6-1|TRBD2
CASSERGLAGGGSYNEQFF
TGTGCCAGCAGTGAAAGGGGACTAGCGGGAGGAGGGTCCTACAATGAGCAGTTCTTC
>NA|TRBJ1-1|TRBV27|NA
CASHTYALNTEAFF
TGTGCCAGCCACACCTATGCCCTGAACACTGAAGCTTTCTTT
>NA|TRBJ2-1|TRBV29-1|NA
CSVAFRSSYNEQFF
TGCAGCGTTGCATTCAGGAGCTCCTACAATGAGCAGTTCTTC
>NA|TRBJ1-1|TRBV27|NA
CGSSLEGPNTEAFF
TGTGGCAGCAGTTTGGAGGGGCCGAACACTGAAGCTTTCTTT
>NA|TRBJ2-3|TRBV11-1|NA
CASSLSRADTQYF
TGTGCCAGCAGCTTATCGCGTGCAGATACGCAGTATTTT
>NA|TRBJ2-1|TRBV6-5|NA
CASSYGVPRNEQFF
TGTGCCAGCAGTTACGGCGTTCCACGCAATGAGCAGTTCTTC
>once|TRBJ1-1|TRBV29-1|NA
CSAEDGTNTEAFF
TGCAGCGCCGAGGACGGGACGAACACTGAAGCTTTCTTT
>NA|TRBJ2-3|TRBV2|NA
CASSPPDTNTDTQYF
TGTGCCAGCAGTCCCCCGGACACTAACACAGATACGCAGTATTTT
>NA|TRBJ2-2|TRBV5-1|NA
CASSHSPAGELFF
TGCGCCAGCAGCCACTCTCCGGCCGGGGAGCTGTTTTTT
>once|TRBJ2-4|TRBV28|NA
CASSLPETGSLAKNIQYF
TGTGCCAGCAGCCTACCCGAAACAGGCTCCCTGGCCAAAAACATTCAGTACTTC
>NA|TRBJ1-5|TRBV7-2|TRBD1
CASSPQTGGNQPQHF
TGTGCCAGCAGCCCCCAGACAGGGGGGAATCAGCCCCAGCATTTT
>NA|TRBJ2-7|TRBV7-9|NA
CASSYPGTAIGEQYF
TGTGCCAGCAGCTACCCCGGGACTGCGATAGGGGAGCAGTACTTC
>NA|TRBJ1-5|TRBV18|TRBD1
CASSPTSTGRGFQPQHF
TGTGCCAGCTCACCAACCTCGACAGGGAGAGGATTTCAGCCCCAGCATTTT